The rows below give T cell receptor beta chains drawn from one sample of a study of T-cell memory formation after mild COVID-19. One entry per CDR3 protein results from TCRdb running MiXCR on the 5' RACE reads. The top ten clones hold roughly an eighth of a sample with about 470,000 distinct CDR3 sequences, over 15% of them seen once. Sequences were obtained from PBMCs or a T cell subset sorted from them (not recorded which). These receptors all come from an adult woman who had mild COVID-19 (a few samples of this study predate the infection). Cell type and time point are not known. CDR3s include the opening cysteine and the closing phenylalanine or tryptophan. D genes are given only for firm matches. Clone size is not always given. Where it is, it says once, few, many or a class for expanded clones.

v_gene	d_gene	abundance	j_gene	CDR3aa	CDR3nt
TRBV4-2	NA	many	TRBJ1-1	CASSQAVEFEAFF	TGTGCCAGCAGCCAAGCCGTAGAGTTTGAAGCTTTCTTT
TRBV5-1	TRBD1	NA	TRBJ1-1	CASSLGRQGGNTEAFF	TGCGCCAGCAGCTTGGGACGACAGGGTGGGAACACTGAAGCTTTCTTT
TRBV20-1	NA	NA	TRBJ1-1	CSASKVNTEAFF	TGCAGTGCGTCTAAGGTGAACACTGAAGCTTTCTTT
TRBV4-2	NA	many	TRBJ1-2	CASSPAEGGYTF	TGTGCCAGCAGCCCGGCAGAAGGTGGCTACACCTTC
TRBV7-7	NA	many	TRBJ2-5	CASTQWQGQETQYF	TGTGCCAGCACACAATGGCAGGGACAAGAGACCCAGTACTTC
TRBV5-1	NA	NA	TRBJ2-7	CASSASGFHEQYF	TGCGCCAGCAGCGCGTCAGGTTTCCACGAGCAGTACTTC
TRBV12-3/TRBV12-4	NA	NA	TRBJ2-3	CASSFGPRGDTQYF	TGTGCCAGCAGTTTTGGACCGCGAGGCGATACGCAGTATTTT
TRBV28	TRBD2	NA	TRBJ2-3	CASSLTSGGATDTQYF	TGTGCCAGCAGTCTGACTAGCGGGGGGGCAACAGATACGCAGTATTTT
TRBV5-5	TRBD2	few	TRBJ2-3	CASSWGPLAGGNTDTQYF	TGTGCCAGCAGCTGGGGCCCACTAGCGGGAGGAAACACAGATACGCAGTATTTT
TRBV15	NA	few	TRBJ1-1	CATSRTGQNTEAFF	TGTGCCACCAGCAGGACGGGACAGAACACTGAAGCTTTCTTT
TRBV12-3/TRBV12-4	NA	few	TRBJ2-1	CASSDGLSYNEQFF	TGTGCCAGCAGTGACGGGCTCTCCTACAATGAGCAGTTCTTC
TRBV4-2	NA	many	TRBJ2-1	CASSQGGQQFF	TGTGCCAGCAGCCAAGGGGGGCAGCAGTTCTTC
TRBV5-1	TRBD1	NA	TRBJ2-7	CASSPNRGHEQYF	TGCGCCAGCAGCCCGAACAGGGGTCACGAGCAGTACTTC
TRBV7-9	NA	few	TRBJ2-7	CASSSVSEQYF	TGTGCCAGCAGCTCCGTGAGCGAGCAGTACTTC
TRBV9	NA	NA	TRBJ2-1	CASSAGSNEQFF	TGTGCCAGCAGCGCCGGAAGCAATGAGCAGTTCTTC
TRBV7-7	TRBD2	NA	TRBJ2-5	CASSMGLAAPYETQYF	TGTGCCAGCAGCATGGGACTAGCGGCCCCGTACGAGACCCAGTACTTC
TRBV4-1	NA	NA	TRBJ2-7	CASSQGGYYEQYF	TGCGCCAGCAGCCAAGGCGGCTACTACGAGCAGTACTTC
TRBV11-1	NA	few	TRBJ2-4	CASSFSPTLAKNIQYF	TGTGCCAGCAGCTTCTCACCGACACTAGCCAAAAACATTCAGTACTTC
TRBV13	TRBD1	NA	TRBJ2-5	CASSLGGKGARETQYF	TGTGCCAGCAGCTTAGGAGGCAAGGGGGCGCGGGAGACCCAGTACTTC
TRBV6-5	NA	few	TRBJ2-5	CASSPQGATKTQYF	TGTGCCAGCAGCCCCCAAGGGGCAACGAAGACCCAGTACTTC
TRBV20-1	NA	many	TRBJ2-7	CSASQGMYEQYF	TGCAGTGCTAGTCAGGGGATGTACGAGCAGTACTTC
TRBV4-2	TRBD2	NA	TRBJ2-1	CASSQDAGSGRAADEQFF	TGTGCCAGCAGCCAAGATGCGGGTAGCGGGAGGGCCGCGGATGAGCAGTTCTTC
TRBV2	NA	NA	TRBJ1-1	CASSEGVSGNTEAFF	TGTGCCAGCAGTGAAGGGGTTTCGGGGAACACTGAAGCTTTCTTT
TRBV4-1	NA	few	TRBJ2-1	CASSQSISSYNEQFF	TGCGCCAGCAGCCAATCGATCAGCTCCTACAATGAGCAGTTCTTC
TRBV11-3	NA	few	TRBJ2-2	CASSLLRNTGELFF	TGTGCCAGCAGCTTACTCCGGAACACCGGGGAGCTGTTTTTT
TRBV12-3/TRBV12-4	TRBD1	few	TRBJ2-7	CASSLRRGPTYEQYF	TGTGCCAGCAGCCTACGAAGGGGGCCAACCTACGAGCAGTACTTC
TRBV12-3/TRBV12-4	NA	NA	TRBJ1-2	CATLTDGSNYGYTF	TGTGCCACCTTAACGGACGGTTCTAACTATGGCTACACCTTC
TRBV27	NA	NA	TRBJ1-6	CASSLYYNSPLHF	TGTGCCAGCAGTCTCTACTATAATTCACCCCTCCACTTT